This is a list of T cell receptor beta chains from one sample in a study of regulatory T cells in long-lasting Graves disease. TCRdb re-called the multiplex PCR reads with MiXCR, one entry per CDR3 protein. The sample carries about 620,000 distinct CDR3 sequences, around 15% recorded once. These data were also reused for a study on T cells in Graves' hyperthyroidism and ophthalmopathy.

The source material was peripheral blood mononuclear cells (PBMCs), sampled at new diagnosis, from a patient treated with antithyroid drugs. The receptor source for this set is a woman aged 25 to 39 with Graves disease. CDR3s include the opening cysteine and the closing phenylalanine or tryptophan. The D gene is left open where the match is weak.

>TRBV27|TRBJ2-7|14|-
CASSLSENSYEQYF
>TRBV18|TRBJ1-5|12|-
CASSGQNQPQHF
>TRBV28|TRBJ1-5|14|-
CASSFVMSNQPQHF
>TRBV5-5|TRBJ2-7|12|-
CASSPGTYQQYF
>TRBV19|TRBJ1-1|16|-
CASRRPRDTVNTEAFF
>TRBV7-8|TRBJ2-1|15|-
CASSLTAGFYNEQFF
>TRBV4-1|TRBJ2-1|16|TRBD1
CASSQGGRGFANEQFF
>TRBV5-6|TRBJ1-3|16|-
CASSLRQTDSGNTIYF
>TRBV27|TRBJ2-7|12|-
CASSPGQDEQYF
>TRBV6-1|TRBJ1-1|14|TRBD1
CATGTGTGVTEAFF
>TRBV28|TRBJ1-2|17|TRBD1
CASSLFRTGENNYGYTF
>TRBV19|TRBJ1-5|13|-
CASSMGGDQPQHF
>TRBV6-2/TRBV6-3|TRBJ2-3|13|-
CASSYMALNTQYF
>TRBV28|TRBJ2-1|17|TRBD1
CATTGQGVPSSYNEQFF
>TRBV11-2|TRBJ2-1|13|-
CASSFQGPGEQFF
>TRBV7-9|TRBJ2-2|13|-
CASGGRSTGELFF
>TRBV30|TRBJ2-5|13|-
CAWSRGRQETQYF
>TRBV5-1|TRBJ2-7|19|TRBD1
CASSSPTRSGTGEFYEQYF
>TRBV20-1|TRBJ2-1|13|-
CSARQGLGNEQFF
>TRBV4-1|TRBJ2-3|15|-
CASRQAQGDADTQYF
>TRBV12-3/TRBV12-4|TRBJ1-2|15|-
CASSSTPQGMGGYTF
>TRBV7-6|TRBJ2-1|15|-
CASSFEVGVYNEQFF
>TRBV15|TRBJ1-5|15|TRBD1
CATSSTGQGHQPQHF
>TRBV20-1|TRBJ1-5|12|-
CSARVEDQPQHF
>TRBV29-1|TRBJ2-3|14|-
CSVDRTSGTDTQYF
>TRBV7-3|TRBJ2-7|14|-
CASSLGGPTSEQYF
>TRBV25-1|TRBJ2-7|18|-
CASSESRPPGSRAYEQYF
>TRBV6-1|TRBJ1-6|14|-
CASSGQPNNSPLHF
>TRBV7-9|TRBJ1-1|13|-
CASSLKGSIEAFF
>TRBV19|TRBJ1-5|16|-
CASSIDPPGTYQPQHF
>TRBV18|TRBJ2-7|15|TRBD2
CASSPWTSGLYEQYF
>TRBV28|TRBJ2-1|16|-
CASSSFSSRSYNEQFF
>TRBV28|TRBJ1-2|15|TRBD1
CASSSVAGGDYGYTF
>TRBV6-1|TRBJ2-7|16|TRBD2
CASTDGREGNSYEQYF
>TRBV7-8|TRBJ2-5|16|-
CASSRGGGAGQETQYF
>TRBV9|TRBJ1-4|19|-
CASSSPRGPDIATNEKLFF
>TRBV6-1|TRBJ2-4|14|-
CASNPTVAKNIQYF
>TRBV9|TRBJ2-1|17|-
CASSVRVLATEIAEQFF
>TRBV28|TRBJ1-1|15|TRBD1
CASLSTGGGGTEAFF
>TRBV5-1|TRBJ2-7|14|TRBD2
CASSSSGVSSEQYF
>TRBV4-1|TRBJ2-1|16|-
CASSPARTRGDNEQFF